The 18 T cell receptor beta chains below were found in one sample sequenced in a study of blood T cell repertoires in COVID-19. Sequencing was performed with immunoSEQ multiplex PCR; in TCRdb, only in-frame clones are kept and a portion is missing. The sample has about 220,000 clones; 88% are singletons. The sequenced sample was PBMCs or T cells enriched from blood (not recorded which). Receptors originate from a woman aged 45 to 65 with acute COVID-19.

This chain uses TRBV27 with TRBJ1-2; 12 nucleotides line up with TRBD1. Germline lookup yields CDR1 MNHEY and CDR2 SMNVEV (reference sequence). The J segment lost 4 bases and the V segment lost 6 bases, leaving 6 bases of the junction unmatched. The CDR3 covers 15 residues. CDR3 DNA: TGTGCCAGCAGCCCAGGGACAGGGGGCGGCTATGGCTACACCTTC. Amino acids: CASSPGTGGGYGYTF.

This chain connects TRBV28 to TRBJ1-2; 9 bases line up with TRBD1. Trimming at V came to 6 bases and at J to 6 bases, leaving 11 bases not matched to a gene. CDR1 is MDHEN, CDR2 SYDVKM, per germline. CDR3 length: 15 amino acids. The CDR3 DNA is TGTGCCAGCAGCGACTTTAATACAGGGGGCCATGGCTACACCTTC. It translates to CASSDFNTGGHGYTF.

The chain links TRBV5-1 to TRBJ2-1; 9 bases fit TRBD2. This CDR3 spans 15 amino acids. Per the germline V gene, CDR1 is SGHRS and CDR2 is YFSETQ. Trimming removed 0 bases from V and 8 bases from J; junction bases left unmatched: 6. DNA of the CDR3: TGCGCCAGCAGCTTGGTTAGCGGGAGTACGGATGAGCAGTTCTTC. This translates into CASSLVSGSTDEQFF.

This clone occurred once. The V call is TRBV4-3, the J call TRBJ2-7; possibly TRBD1 for D (6 bases). CDR3 length: 16 residues. V lost 1 base to trimming and J lost 5 bases, with 18 bases between them. Germline loops: CDR1 LGHNA, CDR2 YSLEER. CDR3 residues: CASSQGWTDLQDEQYF. Written as DNA, the CDR3 is TGCGCCAGCAGCCAAGGGTGGACAGACCTTCAGGACGAGCAGTACTTC.

The V gene is TRBV5-1, the J gene TRBJ2-4; 10 positions match TRBD2. Losses at the gene ends were 6 bases for V and 1 base for J; bases not matched to a gene: 13. The germline V gene has CDR1 SGHRS and CDR2 YFSETQ. The CDR3 is made up of 18 amino acids. This chain's CDR3 is CASTTPLAGEGAKNIQYF. In nucleotides, the CDR3 is TGCGCCAGCACCACACCGCTAGCGGGAGAGGGGGCCAAAAACATTCAGTACTTC.

The CDR3 loop reads CASRPTGGAEYNEQFF. CDR3 DNA sequence: TGTGCCAGCAGGCCGACAGGGGGCGCGGAGTACAATGAGCAGTTCTTC. The chain recombines TRBV28 with TRBJ2-1; 10 nucleotides line up with TRBD1. Germline CDR1 is MDHEN and CDR2 is SYDVKM. The V gene end was trimmed by 6 bases and the J gene end by 4 bases; junction bases not matched to a gene: 9. The CDR3 has 16 residues.

The J gene is TRBJ2-7, the V gene TRBV5-1; possibly TRBD1 for D (5 bases). This CDR3 has 13 amino acids. Per germline, CDR1 SGHRS and CDR2 YFSETQ. V gave up 7 bases and J gave up 2 bases, with 13 bases separating them. The CDR3 DNA reads as TGCGCCAGCGACAGTCAACCCCCCTACGAGCAGTACTTC. It translates to CASDSQPPYEQYF.

The gene calls are TRBV29-1 and TRBJ1-2; TRBD1 aligns across 11 bases. CDR1 is SQVTM and CDR2 is ANQGSEA in the germline V gene. The CDR3 covers 14 residues. V was clipped by 2 bases and J by 7 bases; unmatched bases: 6. The CDR3 is CSVERDRGSSGYTF. CDR3 nucleotide sequence: TGCAGCGTTGAACGGGACAGGGGGAGCAGTGGCTACACCTTC.

This sequence joins TRBV27 and TRBJ1-1; 8 bases agree with TRBD1. J was trimmed by 6 bases and V by 11 bases; bases with no gene match: 11. CDR3 size: 13 residues. Germline V gives CDR1 MNHEY, CDR2 SMNVEV (reference sequence). In DNA, the CDR3 is TGTGCCTCCAAAGGCAGGGGGCCGGCTGAAGCTTTCTTT. Residues: CASKGRGPAEAFF.

This chain connects TRBV24-1 to TRBJ2-7; the match to TRBD1 covers 9 bases. Germline CDR1 is KGHDR and CDR2 is SFDVKD. Unmatched junction bases numbered 15, after V lost 4 bases and J lost 6 bases. The CDR3 runs 17 residues. The CDR3 region is CATSDPFPGQGISEQYF. The CDR3 region has the DNA TGTGCCACCAGTGACCCGTTTCCGGGACAGGGAATATCCGAGCAGTACTTC.

The CDR3 DNA follows: TGTGCCAGTAGTAGCGGGAGCACAGATACGCAGTATTTT. Translating gives CASSSGSTDTQYF. This chain links TRBV19 with TRBJ2-3, with D perhaps TRBD2 (5 bases). The germline CDR1 and CDR2 sequences are LNHDA and SQIVND (reference sequence). The V gene lost 4 bases and the J gene lost 0 bases, with 5 bases spanning the gap. The CDR3 extends over 13 amino acids.

The chain has TRBV2 and TRBJ1-1, with D possibly TRBD1 on 6 matching bases. The V end was cut by 5 bases, the J end by 7 bases, with 11 bases between. CDR3 length: 12 amino acids. CDR1 and CDR2 (germline): SNHLY, FYNNEI. The CDR3 bases are TGTGCCAGCAGTCGGGGGGCCATTGAAGCTTTCTTT. It specifies CASSRGAIEAFF.

The chain employs TRBV7-2 and TRBJ2-7, with D unresolved. Per germline, CDR1 SGHTA and CDR2 FQGNSA. The CDR3 loop spans 13 amino acids. The V gene lost 6 bases and the J gene lost 5 bases, with 14 bases spanning the gap. The CDR3 coding sequence is TGTGCCAGCAGACCACATACAGCTGACGAGCAGTACTTC. This codes for CASRPHTADEQYF.

The rearrangement uses TRBV12-3 or TRBV12-4 and TRBJ2-5, with 7 nucleotides matching TRBD2. The J segment lost 9 bases and the V segment lost 5 bases, leaving 9 bases of the junction unmatched. The CDR3 spans 13 residues. CDR3 protein: CASSVREGGAQYF. CDR3 sequence (DNA): TGTGCCAGCAGTGTCAGGGAGGGTGGGGCCCAGTACTTC.

About this clone: At one boundary the junction diverges from the germline segment, which might be a read error. V and J are TRBV6-2 or TRBV6-3 and TRBJ2-1; 13 bases align to TRBD2. The CDR3 consists of 15 residues. The V gene's germline CDR1 is MNHEY and CDR2 SVGEGT. The DNA for the CDR3 is TGTGCCAGCAGTTTCCAAGGGGGACTAGCGGGATCAGGGGTCTTC. Its translation is CASSFQGGLAGSGVF.

The count of this clone is one. The chain recombines TRBV5-4 with TRBJ2-1; the D gene is possibly TRBD2 (6 bases). CDR1 and CDR2 (germline): SGHNT, YYREEE (reference sequence). The CDR3 covers 13 residues. V shed 4 bases and J shed 6 bases, with 11 bases lying between them. The CDR3 sequence: CASSPGTPNEQFF. For the CDR3, the DNA is TGTGCCAGCAGCCCAGGGACTCCCAATGAGCAGTTCTTC.

This sequence joins TRBV9 and TRBJ2-5, with D perhaps TRBD2 (5 bases). V was pared by 2 bases and J by 3 bases, with 5 bases between. This CDR3 comprises 12 residues. Germline V CDR1 and CDR2: SGDLS, YYNGEE. The CDR3 sequence: CASSVGEETQYF. The CDR3 DNA is TGTGCCAGCAGCGTCGGGGAAGAGACCCAGTACTTC.

The CDR3 region has the DNA TGTGCCAGTAGTATAGGTCCCAGGGGAGGGACTGAAGCTTTCTTT. This gives the protein CASSIGPRGGTEAFF. V gene TRBV19 combines with J gene TRBJ1-1, with D tentatively TRBD1 (6 bases). There are 15 residues in the CDR3. Germline lookup yields CDR1 LNHDA and CDR2 SQIVND (reference sequence). V was cut by 1 base and J by 5 bases, with 14 bases left in between.